One sample yielded the 23 T cell receptor beta chains listed below, sequenced in a study of control samples from healthy donors and cancer patients. Measured with immunoSEQ multiplex PCR; TCRdb has only the in-frame clones, and not every one. Its table records approximately 190,000 clones. Sequencing input: blood. These receptors came from a woman aged 25 to 39 in good health.

The V gene is TRBV18, the J gene TRBJ1-2, with D tentatively TRBD1 (5 bases). The CDR3 covers 16 residues. The V gene lost 2 bases and the J gene lost 5 bases, with 18 bases spanning the gap. CDR1 KGHSH and CDR2 LQKENI come from the germline V gene. This chain's CDR3 is CASSPILAQEGYGYTF. CDR3 in DNA: TGTGCCAGCTCACCAATCTTAGCCCAGGAGGGGTATGGCTACACCTTC. Looking up the rest from reference TRBV18 and TRBJ1-2 gives the full variable domain: NAGVMQNPRHLVRRRGQEARLRCSPMKGHSHVYWYRQLPEEGLKFMVYLQKENIIDESGMPKERFSAEFPKEGPSILRIQQVVRGDSAAYFCASSPILAQEGYGYTFGSGTRLTVV.

The chain combines TRBV7-9 with TRBJ2-3; 10 nucleotides line up with TRBD1. CDR1 is SEHNR and CDR2 is FQNEAQ in the germline V gene (reference sequence). V lost 2 bases and J lost 1; bases outside the gene matches: 9. The CDR3 length is 18 residues. This chain's CDR3 is CASSLRDRGRLRTDTQYF. The CDR3 nucleotides read TGTGCCAGCAGCTTACGGGACAGGGGTCGCCTTCGCACAGATACGCAGTATTTT. Supplemented by reference TRBV7-9 and TRBJ2-3, the full variable domain reads DTGVSQNPRHKITKRGQNVTFRCDPISEHNRLYWYRQTLGQGPEFLTYFQNEAQLEKSRLLSDRFSAERPKGSFSTLEIQRTEQGDSAMYLCASSLRDRGRLRTDTQYFGPGTRLTVL.

The chain carries TRBV2 and TRBJ1-2, with D uncertain. The CDR3 contains 14 residues. Trimming left V 3 bases short and J 4 bases short, with 12 bases between. The germline CDR1 and CDR2 sequences are SNHLY and FYNNEI. The CDR3 protein is CASSEDGVVYGYTF. In nucleotides, the CDR3 is TGTGCCAGCAGTGAGGATGGGGTCGTCTATGGCTACACCTTC.

About this clone: Its ends do not fully match the called genes, so a read error is possible. This sequence joins TRBV24-1 and TRBJ2-3; 7 nucleotides line up with TRBD2. This CDR3 is built from 12 residues. The germline gives CDR1 KGHDR, CDR2 SFDVKD. This CDR3 is CATSDAGDAQYF. CDR3 sequence (DNA): TGTGCCACCAGTGATGCGGGAGATGCGCAGTATTTT.

The chain is built from TRBV5-4 and TRBJ1-1, with D possibly being TRBD1 (6 bases). V was pared by 4 bases and J by 3 bases, with 16 bases between. Per germline, CDR1 SGHNT and CDR2 YYREEE (reference sequence). The CDR3 sequence is 15 residues long. CDR3 in DNA: TGTGCCAGCAGCCAAGACTCCCGGACAGACACTGAAGCTTTCTTT. Encoded protein: CASSQDSRTDTEAFF.

The gene calls are TRBV19 and TRBJ1-1, with D unclear. The CDR3 spans 16 residues. V gave up 7 bases and J gave up 4 bases, with 22 bases separating them. The germline gives CDR1 LNHDA, CDR2 SQIVND (reference sequence). This CDR3 is CASTAGRGIHPTEAFF. The DNA for the CDR3 is TGTGCCAGTACCGCTGGGAGAGGAATTCACCCCACTGAAGCTTTCTTT.

The V gene is TRBV5-4, the J gene TRBJ2-5, with 7 positions matching TRBD1. Per germline, CDR1 SGHNT and CDR2 YYREEE (reference sequence). The V and J ends lost 3 bases and 2 bases, in that order; junction bases with no gene match: 1. The CDR3 runs to 13 residues. This CDR3 is CASSWTGQETQYF. DNA of the CDR3: TGTGCCAGCAGCTGGACAGGACAAGAGACCCAGTACTTC.

The rearrangement uses TRBV19 and TRBJ2-1, with D perhaps being TRBD1 or TRBD2 (5 bases each). The CDR3 extends over 13 amino acids. Deletions cut 7 bases from V and 5 bases from J, with 12 bases between. Germline values: CDR1 LNHDA, CDR2 SQIVND (reference sequence). CDR3 in DNA: TGTGCCAGTATTGGCAGGGAGAACAATGAGCAGTTCTTC. Translated: CASIGRENNEQFF.

The rearrangement uses TRBV25-1 and TRBJ1-5; D unclear. Germline CDR1 reads MGHDK; CDR2 reads SYGVNS. V was cut by 6 bases and J by 2 bases, with 5 bases left in between. The CDR3 length is 12 residues. As DNA, the CDR3 is TGTGCCAGCAGCCTGGGCAATCAGCCCCAGCATTTT. The encoded protein is CASSLGNQPQHF.

The chain recombines TRBV29-1 with TRBJ1-2, with 8 bases identical to TRBD1. The trim removed 6 bases at V and 3 bases at J, leaving 12 bases unmatched. Per germline, CDR1 SQVTM and CDR2 ANQGSEA. The CDR3 runs to 15 residues. The CDR3 protein is CSVIRRQGLDYGYTF. DNA for the CDR3: TGCAGCGTCATAAGACGACAGGGGTTAGACTATGGCTACACCTTC.

V usage is TRBV16 and J usage is TRBJ2-1; tentative D call: TRBD1 (5 bases). In germline, CDR1 is KGHSY, CDR2 FQNENV. This CDR3 region has 15 residues. Trimming pared 7 bases from V and 0 bases from J, leaving 13 bases between. CDR3 amino acids: CASTEDRSSYNEQFF. In DNA form, the CDR3 reads TGTGCCAGCACCGAAGACAGAAGCTCCTACAATGAGCAGTTCTTC.

CDR3 sequence reads: CASSIPVHRGARVNTEAFF. The CDR3 bases are TGTGCCAGTAGTATCCCGGTACATAGGGGGGCCAGGGTGAACACTGAAGCTTTCTTT. This chain joins TRBV19 and TRBJ1-1, with D maybe TRBD1 (6 bases). Germline values: CDR1 LNHDA, CDR2 SQIVND (reference sequence). The CDR3 is 19 residues long. V shed 3 bases and J shed 0 bases, with 23 bases lying between them.

The rearrangement links TRBV19 to TRBJ1-2; TRBD1 is a possible D gene (5 bases). V lost 4 bases to trimming and J lost 4 bases, with 13 bases between them. The CDR3 has 14 amino acids. Per germline, CDR1 LNHDA and CDR2 SQIVND (reference sequence). The chain's CDR3 is CASSKTERGYGYTF. Written as DNA, the CDR3 is TGTGCCAGTAGTAAGACAGAAAGAGGCTATGGCTACACCTTC.

The rearrangement uses TRBV12-3 or TRBV12-4 and TRBJ1-1; D unclear. The CDR3 loop spans 11 amino acids. Deletions cut 7 bases from V and 5 bases from J, with 8 bases between. CDR3 protein: CASKSQTEAFF. The CDR3 nucleotides are TGTGCCAGCAAATCACAAACTGAAGCTTTCTTT.

The V gene is TRBV4-1, the J gene TRBJ1-5; no firm D call. V shed 0 bases and J shed 7 bases, with 16 bases lying between them. Germline CDR1 MGHRA, CDR2 YSYEKL. The length of the CDR3 is 16 residues. The CDR3 region has the DNA TGCGCCAGCAGCCAAGATTTCGGCAGATTTTACCAGCCCCAGCATTTT. It yields the protein CASSQDFGRFYQPQHF.

The J gene is TRBJ2-7, the V gene TRBV10-3; D remains unclear. CDR3 length: 16 residues. CDR1 is ENHRY and CDR2 is SYGVKD in the germline V gene. Trimming pared 0 bases from V and 0 bases from J, leaving 12 bases between. The DNA for the CDR3 is TGTGCCATCAGTGAGTCGAGAGCCGGCAACTCCTACGAGCAGTACTTC. Its protein is CAISESRAGNSYEQYF.

V is TRBV20-1 and J is TRBJ1-3; D unclear. The CDR3 length is 11 residues. The ends were cut back, 3 bases at V and 1 base at J, with 1 base in the middle. CDR1 is DFQATT and CDR2 is SNEGSKA in the germline V gene (reference sequence). The CDR3 spells CSARSGNTIYF. The DNA for the CDR3 is TGCAGTGCTAGGTCTGGAAACACCATATATTTT.

The chain employs TRBV4-1 and TRBJ2-5; TRBD2 matches at 15 bases. Germline V gene data show CDR1 as MGHRA and CDR2 as YSYEKL. This CDR3 contains 16 residues. V was pared by 4 bases and J by 2 bases, with 2 bases of the junction left unmatched. CDR3 sequence reads: CASSLGTSGGQETQYF. CDR3 sequence (DNA): TGCGCCAGCAGCCTCGGGACTAGCGGGGGGCAAGAGACCCAGTACTTC.

The V call is TRBV4-3, the J call TRBJ1-2, with 8 bases fitting TRBD1. Germline V gene data show CDR1 as LGHNA and CDR2 as YSLEER. V dropped 4 bases and J dropped 4; count of bases not matched to a gene: 8. The CDR3 is 15 amino acids. DNA of the CDR3: TGCGCCAGCAGCCCGGGGGCCAGGGGGCCCTATGGCTACACCTTC. Its translation is CASSPGARGPYGYTF.

The J gene is TRBJ2-3, the V gene TRBV29-1; D gene ambiguous. CDR3 length: 13 amino acids. The germline CDR1 and CDR2 sequences are SQVTM and ANQGSEA. The ends were cut back, 4 bases at V and 1 base at J, with 9 bases in the middle. This chain's CDR3 is CSVVPLRTDTQYF. The CDR3 DNA reads TGCAGCGTTGTACCACTCCGCACAGATACGCAGTATTTT.

CDR3 coding DNA: TGTGCCAGCAGCTTAGGGGTAGGGGGGTTGAAAGCTTTCTTT. It specifies CASSLGVGGLKAFF. The V and J genes are TRBV11-2 and TRBJ1-1; D might be TRBD1 (6 bases). V was shortened by 1 base and J by 9 bases, with 15 bases between the two germline ends. The CDR3 is made up of 14 amino acids. Germline CDR1 reads SGHAT; CDR2 reads FQNNGV.

The chain couples TRBV5-5 to TRBJ2-7; either TRBD1 or TRBD2 may supply D (5 bases each). Germline V gene sequence: CDR1 SGHKS, CDR2 YYEKEE (reference sequence). The CDR3 consists of 14 residues. The V gene lost 2 bases and the J gene lost 1 base, with 10 bases spanning the gap. The CDR3 sequence: CASSFGGGSYEQYF. Written as DNA, the CDR3 is TGTGCCAGCAGCTTTGGGGGTGGATCCTACGAGCAGTACTTC.

This chain links TRBV19 with TRBJ1-2; D not resolved. Trimming took off 9 bases at V and 0 bases at J, with 11 bases between the two ends. Germline V gene sequence: CDR1 LNHDA, CDR2 SQIVND (reference sequence). CDR3 length: 13 amino acids. CDR3 coding DNA: TGTGCCAGATACCAGACGGCTAACTATGGCTACACCTTC. Residues: CARYQTANYGYTF. Variable domain in full (rest from reference TRBV19 and TRBJ1-2): DGGITQSPKYLFRKEGQNVTLSCEQNLNHDAMYWYRQDPGQGLRLIYYSQIVNDFQKGDIAEGYSVSREKKESFPLTVTSAQKNPTAFYLCARYQTANYGYTFGSGTRLTVV.